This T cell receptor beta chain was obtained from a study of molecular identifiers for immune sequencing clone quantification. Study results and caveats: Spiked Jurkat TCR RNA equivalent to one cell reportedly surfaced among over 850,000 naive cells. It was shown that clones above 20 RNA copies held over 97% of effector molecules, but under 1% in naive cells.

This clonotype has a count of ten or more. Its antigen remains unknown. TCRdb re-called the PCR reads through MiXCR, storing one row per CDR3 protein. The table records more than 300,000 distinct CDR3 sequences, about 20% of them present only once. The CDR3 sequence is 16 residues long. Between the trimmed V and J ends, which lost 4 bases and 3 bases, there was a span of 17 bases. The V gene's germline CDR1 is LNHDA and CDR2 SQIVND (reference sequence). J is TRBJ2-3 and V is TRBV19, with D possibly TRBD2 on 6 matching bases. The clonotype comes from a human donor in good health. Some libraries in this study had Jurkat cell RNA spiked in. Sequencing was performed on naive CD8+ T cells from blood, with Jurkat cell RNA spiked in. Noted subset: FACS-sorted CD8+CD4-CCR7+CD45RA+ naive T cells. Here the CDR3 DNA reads TGTGCCAGTAGTACGACCCCGGGGGATGCAACAGATACGCAGTATTTT. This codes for CASSTTPGDATDTQYF. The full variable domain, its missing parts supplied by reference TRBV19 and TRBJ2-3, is DGGITQSPKYLFRKEGQNVTLSCEQNLNHDAMYWYRQDPGQGLRLIYYSQIVNDFQKGDIAEGYSVSREKKESFPLTVTSAQKNPTAFYLCASSTTPGDATDTQYFGPGTRLTVL.